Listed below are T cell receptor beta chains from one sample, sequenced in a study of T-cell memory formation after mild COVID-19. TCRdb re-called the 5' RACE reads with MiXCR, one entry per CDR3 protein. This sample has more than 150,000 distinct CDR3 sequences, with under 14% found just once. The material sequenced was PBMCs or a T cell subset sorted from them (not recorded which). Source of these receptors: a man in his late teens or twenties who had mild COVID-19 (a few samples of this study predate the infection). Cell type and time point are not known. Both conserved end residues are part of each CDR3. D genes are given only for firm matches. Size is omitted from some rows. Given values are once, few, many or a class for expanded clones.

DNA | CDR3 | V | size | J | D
TGTGCCAGCAGTTACGGGCAGGGTGGCTACACCTTC | CASSYGQGGYTF | TRBV6-6 | . | TRBJ1-2 | .
TGTGCCAGCAGCCCGGGGATGCATTACAATGAGCAGTTCTTC | CASSPGMHYNEQFF | TRBV7-2 | . | TRBJ2-1 | .
TGCAGTGCTGGAAACGGGGAGGAAGCTTTCTTT | CSAGNGEEAFF | TRBV20-1 | . | TRBJ1-1 | .
TGCGCCAGCAGCTTGGCAGGGTGGCGGAGCTCTAGCACAGATACGCAGTATTTT | CASSLAGWRSSSTDTQYF | TRBV5-1 | few | TRBJ2-3 | .
TGTGCCAGCAGCTTAGCGGGGGGTTTAGGTGAGCAGTTCTTC | CASSLAGGLGEQFF | TRBV7-2 | many | TRBJ2-1 | .
TGTGCCAGCAGAGACACTTCGAGACCCCTCCACTTT | CASRDTSRPLHF | TRBV6-5 | . | TRBJ1-6 | .
TGTGCCAGCTCACCGGACTCCACGTACCAAGAGACCCAGTACTTC | CASSPDSTYQETQYF | TRBV18 | . | TRBJ2-5 | .
TGCAGTGCTAGCCCCGGGTTGGGCTATGGCTACACCTTC | CSASPGLGYGYTF | TRBV20-1 | . | TRBJ1-2 | .
TGCGCCAGCAGCCAGAGGGGGGGGTACACCGGGGAGCTGTTTTTT | CASSQRGGYTGELFF | TRBV4-3 | . | TRBJ2-2 | .
TGTGCCAGCAGACAGGGCGCCAACCAAGAGACCCAGTACTTC | CASRQGANQETQYF | TRBV12-3/TRBV12-4 | many | TRBJ2-5 | .
TGCAGTGCTAGGTTCGTCAGCTCTGGAAACACCATATATTTT | CSARFVSSGNTIYF | TRBV20-1 | few | TRBJ1-3 | .
TGTGCCAGCAGCGTTTACAGCGATACGCAGTATTTT | CASSVYSDTQYF | TRBV9 | few | TRBJ2-3 | .
TGCAGTGCTAAAAAGCCAGGGGGCGAGGAGACCCAGTACTTC | CSAKKPGGEETQYF | TRBV20-1 | . | TRBJ2-5 | TRBD1
TGTGCCAGCAGTTACGACGGCACCGGGGAGCTGTTTTTT | CASSYDGTGELFF | TRBV6-5 | . | TRBJ2-2 | .
TGTGCCACCAGCGACGGGACTAGCGGGGTGGCCAAAAACATTCAGTACTTC | CATSDGTSGVAKNIQYF | TRBV15 | many | TRBJ2-4 | TRBD2
TGCGCCAGCTCGGGACAGGGGGGTTTGGAGACCCAGTACTTC | CASSGQGGLETQYF | TRBV5-1 | many | TRBJ2-5 | TRBD1
TGCGCCAGCAGCCTGGGACAGGGGGGGAATCAGCCCCAGCATTTT | CASSLGQGGNQPQHF | TRBV4-3 | many | TRBJ1-5 | TRBD1
TGCAGCGCCTCGGGGCGGGGTAGCACAGATACGCAGTATTTT | CSASGRGSTDTQYF | TRBV29-1 | many | TRBJ2-3 | .
TGCGCCAGCAGCATCTCGACAGGGGGGCTAGAGACCCAGTACTTC | CASSISTGGLETQYF | TRBV5-1 | few | TRBJ2-5 | TRBD1
TGCGCCAGCAGCTTGATCAAGCGCCATGAGCAGTTCTTC | CASSLIKRHEQFF | TRBV5-1 | few | TRBJ2-1 | .
TGCAGCGTCAATGATGGCTACACCTTC | CSVNDGYTF | TRBV29-1 | many | TRBJ1-2 | .
TGTGCCAGTACCCGGCGACTGGACACCGGGGAGCTGTTTTTT | CASTRRLDTGELFF | TRBV19 | few | TRBJ2-2 | .
TGTGCCAGCAGCTTGGTGGGGGCCTCCTACAATGAGCAGTTCTTC | CASSLVGASYNEQFF | TRBV5-6 | few | TRBJ2-1 | .
TGCGCCAGCAGCTTGGCGTCGATCGAGACCCAGTACTTC | CASSLASIETQYF | TRBV5-1 | many | TRBJ2-5 | .
TGTGCCAGCAGCGTATGGGGGCTGAACACCGGGGAGCTGTTTTTT | CASSVWGLNTGELFF | TRBV9 | . | TRBJ2-2 | .
TGTGCCAGTAGTGGCCCCGAGTGGGTGTATCCAGATACGCAGTATTTT | CASSGPEWVYPDTQYF | TRBV19 | few | TRBJ2-3 | .
TGTGCCAGCGCTAGGGGCTCTGGAAACACCATATATTTT | CASARGSGNTIYF | TRBV12-3/TRBV12-4 | few | TRBJ1-3 | .
TGTGCCAGCAGCCCGAAGGGATGGAAAGAGACCCAGTACTTC | CASSPKGWKETQYF | TRBV5-5 | . | TRBJ2-5 | .
TGTGCCACCAGTGACCCTAGACAGGGGATCAATCAGCCCCAGCATTTT | CATSDPRQGINQPQHF | TRBV24-1 | few | TRBJ1-5 | TRBD1
TGTGCCAGCAGTTTAGCGTTTGGAAACACCATATATTTT | CASSLAFGNTIYF | TRBV12-3/TRBV12-4 | many | TRBJ1-3 | .
TGTGCCAGCAGCTTGGATGGGGGGGCTGGTGAAAAACTGTTTTTT | CASSLDGGAGEKLFF | TRBV5-4 | few | TRBJ1-4 | .
TGTGCCAGCAGCGCGCCCCAAGGGACAGAAAGCGGCTACACCTTC | CASSAPQGTESGYTF | TRBV9 | . | TRBJ1-2 | TRBD1
TGCAGTGCTACACCAACTAGCGGGGGGCGGAGCACAGATACGCAGTATTTT | CSATPTSGGRSTDTQYF | TRBV20-1 | . | TRBJ2-3 | TRBD2
TGTGCCAGCAGCTTGCTAGGACAGGGTGCTAACTATGGCTACACCTTC | CASSLLGQGANYGYTF | TRBV5-6 | . | TRBJ1-2 | TRBD1
TGTGCCAAGGGACTAGCGGGGTTCTACGAGCAGTACTTC | CAKGLAGFYEQYF | TRBV5-6 | few | TRBJ2-7 | TRBD2
TGTGCCAGCAGTCGAGTGGGTCGTGAGGCCCAGCATTTT | CASSRVGREAQHF | TRBV6-2/TRBV6-3 | . | TRBJ1-5 | .
TGTGCCAGCAGTCTGGGACAACCGCCCTCCGAGCAGTACTTC | CASSLGQPPSEQYF | TRBV6-6 | few | TRBJ2-7 | .
TGTGCCAGCAGTTACTCGGGACAAGGGACCCAGTACTTC | CASSYSGQGTQYF | TRBV6-5 | . | TRBJ2-5 | .
TGCAGCGTGGATGAGGATACGCAGTATTTT | CSVDEDTQYF | TRBV29-1 | . | TRBJ2-3 | .
TGTGCTAGCAGCTTGGGCGGGACGTATCAAGAGACCCAGTACTTC | CASSLGGTYQETQYF | TRBV7-7 | many | TRBJ2-5 | .
TGCGCCAGCAGCCACAGCAAGGGTGACACCGGGGAGCTGTTTTTT | CASSHSKGDTGELFF | TRBV4-1 | many | TRBJ2-2 | .
TGTGCCAGCAGTACCTCAGGGTCTGGGGCCAACGTCCTGACTTTC | CASSTSGSGANVLTF | TRBV7-2 | . | TRBJ2-6 | .
TGCAGTGCTAGTAGGTCGCGGGGGGGCACAGATACGCAGTATTTT | CSASRSRGGTDTQYF | TRBV20-1 | . | TRBJ2-3 | TRBD2
TGTGCCAGCAGCGTAGAGCCGGGGTCGGTTGGCTACACCTTC | CASSVEPGSVGYTF | TRBV9 | . | TRBJ1-2 | .
TGCGCCAGCAGCCAACAGGGGGGAACAGCCACGCAGTATTTT | CASSQQGGTATQYF | TRBV4-3 | . | TRBJ2-3 | .
TGCAGCGTTAGTCCCGGGGGACAGGTGAAGTATTTT | CSVSPGGQVKYF | TRBV29-1 | many | TRBJ2-3 | TRBD1
TGTGCCAGCAGCCCCCAGGGCAATGAGCAGTTCTTC | CASSPQGNEQFF | TRBV7-9 | many | TRBJ2-1 | .
TGTGCCAGCAGCCAGCTCACAGGGAAACAGAAGCATTTT | CASSQLTGKQKHF | TRBV3-1 | few | TRBJ1-5 | .
TGTGCCAGCAGCCTCTCCCTCCGACTCCTAGCCAAAAACATTCAGTACTTC | CASSLSLRLLAKNIQYF | TRBV6-5 | few | TRBJ2-4 | .
TGTGCCAGCAGTTTAGATTTAGGGCCACCCCTCCACTTT | CASSLDLGPPLHF | TRBV28 | . | TRBJ1-6 | .
TGTGCCAGCAGTCAGACAGGGAGGGAAAACATTCAGTACTTC | CASSQTGRENIQYF | TRBV6-5 | few | TRBJ2-4 | .
TGTGCCACCTCTAAGGGATGTCAACTCTCTGGGGCCAACGTCCTGACTTTC | CATSKGCQLSGANVLTF | TRBV21-1 | . | TRBJ2-6 | .
TGTGCCATAAACAGGGGGGAAGATTCACCCCTCCACTTT | CAINRGEDSPLHF | TRBV10-3 | . | TRBJ1-6 | TRBD1
TGTGCCAGCAGTTACCCGGGGTCGGGGACCGGGGAGCTGTTTTTT | CASSYPGSGTGELFF | TRBV6-5 | . | TRBJ2-2 | .
TGTGCCAGCAGCGCGCTAGCGGGGAACACAGATACGCAGTATTTT | CASSALAGNTDTQYF | TRBV5-6 | many | TRBJ2-3 | TRBD2